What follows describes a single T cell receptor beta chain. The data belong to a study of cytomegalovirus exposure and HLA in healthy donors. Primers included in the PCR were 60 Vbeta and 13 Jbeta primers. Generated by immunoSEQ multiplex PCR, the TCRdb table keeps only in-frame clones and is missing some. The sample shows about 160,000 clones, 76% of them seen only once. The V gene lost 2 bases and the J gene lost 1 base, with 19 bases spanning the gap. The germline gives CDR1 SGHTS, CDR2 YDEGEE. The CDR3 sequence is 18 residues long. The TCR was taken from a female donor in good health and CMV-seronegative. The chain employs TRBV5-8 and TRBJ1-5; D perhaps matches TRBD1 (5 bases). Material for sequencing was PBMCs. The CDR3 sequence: CASSLGPKGAASNQPQHF. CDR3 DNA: TGTGCCAGCAGCTTAGGGCCAAAAGGGGCAGCCAGCAATCAGCCCCAGCATTTT.